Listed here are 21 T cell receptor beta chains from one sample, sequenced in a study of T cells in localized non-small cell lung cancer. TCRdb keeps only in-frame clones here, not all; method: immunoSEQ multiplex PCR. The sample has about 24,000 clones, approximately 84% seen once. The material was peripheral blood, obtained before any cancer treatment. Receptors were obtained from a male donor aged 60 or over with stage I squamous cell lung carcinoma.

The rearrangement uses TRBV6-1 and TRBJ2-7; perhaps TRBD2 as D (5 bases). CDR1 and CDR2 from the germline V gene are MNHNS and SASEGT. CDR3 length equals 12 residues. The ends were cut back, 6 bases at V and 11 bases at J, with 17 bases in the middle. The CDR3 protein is CASRGEGFRKYF. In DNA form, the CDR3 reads TGTGCCAGCAGGGGAGAAGGGTTTCGAAAGTACTTC.

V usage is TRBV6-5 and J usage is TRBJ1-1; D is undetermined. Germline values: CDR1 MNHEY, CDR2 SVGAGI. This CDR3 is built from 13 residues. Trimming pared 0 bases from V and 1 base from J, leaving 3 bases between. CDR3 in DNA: TGTGCCAGCAGTTACTCCAGGAACACTGAAGCTTTCTTT. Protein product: CASSYSRNTEAFF.

In nucleotides, the CDR3 is TGTGCCAGCAGCGACCTTCAGGGTACTGAAGCTTTCTTT. This encodes CASSDLQGTEAFF. The V call is TRBV9, the J call TRBJ1-1; possibly TRBD1 for D (5 bases). The ends were cut back, 3 bases at V and 5 bases at J, with 11 bases in the middle. Germline V lookup: CDR1 SGDLS, CDR2 YYNGEE. CDR3 length equals 13 residues.

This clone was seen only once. Written as DNA, the CDR3 is TGTGCCAGTAGTATCGGACAGCCCAATTCACCCCTCCACTTT. It yields the protein CASSIGQPNSPLHF. V usage is TRBV19 and J usage is TRBJ1-6, with TRBD1 as a possible D gene (6 bases). The CDR3 spans 14 residues. Germline CDR1 LNHDA, CDR2 SQIVND (reference sequence). V lost 3 bases to trimming and J lost 7 bases, with 10 bases between them.

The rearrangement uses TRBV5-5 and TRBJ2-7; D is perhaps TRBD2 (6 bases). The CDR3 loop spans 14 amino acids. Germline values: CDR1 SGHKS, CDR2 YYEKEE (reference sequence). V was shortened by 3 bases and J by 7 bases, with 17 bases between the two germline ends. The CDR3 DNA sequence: TGTGCCAGCAGCTGGGGGGATCTCCCCGATGAGCAGTACTTC. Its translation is CASSWGDLPDEQYF.

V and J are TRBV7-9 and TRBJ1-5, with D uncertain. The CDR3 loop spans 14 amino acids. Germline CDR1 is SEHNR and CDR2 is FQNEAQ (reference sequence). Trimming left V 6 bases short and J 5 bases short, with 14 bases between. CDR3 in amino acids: CASSLTLEDQPQHF. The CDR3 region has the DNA TGTGCCAGCAGTTTGACTCTGGAGGATCAGCCCCAGCATTTT.

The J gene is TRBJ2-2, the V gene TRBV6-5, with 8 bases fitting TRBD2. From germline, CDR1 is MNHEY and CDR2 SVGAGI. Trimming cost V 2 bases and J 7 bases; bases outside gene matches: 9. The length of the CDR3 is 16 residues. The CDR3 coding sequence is TGTGCCAGCAGTTACACCGATAGCGGGGCCAACGGGGAGCTGTTTTTT. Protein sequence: CASSYTDSGANGELFF.

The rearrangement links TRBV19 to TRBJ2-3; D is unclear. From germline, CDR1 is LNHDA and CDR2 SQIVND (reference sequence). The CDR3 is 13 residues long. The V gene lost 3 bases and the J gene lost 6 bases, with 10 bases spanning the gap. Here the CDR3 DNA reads TGTGCCAGTAGTATGAAGTCGGTGGATACGCAGTATTTT. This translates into CASSMKSVDTQYF.

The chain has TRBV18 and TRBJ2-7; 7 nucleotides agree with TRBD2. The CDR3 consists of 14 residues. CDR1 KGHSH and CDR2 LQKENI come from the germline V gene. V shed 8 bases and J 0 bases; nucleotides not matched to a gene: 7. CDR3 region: CASQREGSSYEQYF. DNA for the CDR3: TGTGCCAGCCAGAGGGAGGGGAGCTCCTACGAGCAGTACTTC.

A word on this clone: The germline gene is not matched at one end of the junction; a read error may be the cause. CDR3 DNA sequence: TGTACCAGCAGTTACGCGGGGGCACAAGGCTCACCCCTCCACTTT. Encoded protein: CTSSYAGAQGSPLHF. This chain uses TRBV6-5 with TRBJ1-6; possible D gene TRBD1, 6 bases. The CDR3 runs to 15 residues. CDR1 is MNHEY and CDR2 is SVGAGI in the germline V gene.

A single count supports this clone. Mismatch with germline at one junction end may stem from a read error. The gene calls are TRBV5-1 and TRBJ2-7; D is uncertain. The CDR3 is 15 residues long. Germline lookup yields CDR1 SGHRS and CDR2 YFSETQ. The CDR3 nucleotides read TGCGCCGGCAGCTTAACGGTTCTAAGCTCCTACGAGCAGTACTTC. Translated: CAGSLTVLSSYEQYF.

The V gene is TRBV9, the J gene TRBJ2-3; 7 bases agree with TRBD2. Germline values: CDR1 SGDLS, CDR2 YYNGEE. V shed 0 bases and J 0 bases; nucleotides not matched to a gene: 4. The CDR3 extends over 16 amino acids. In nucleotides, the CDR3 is TGTGCCAGCAGCGTAGTTGGTAGCGGGAGCACAGATACGCAGTATTTT. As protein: CASSVVGSGSTDTQYF.

CDR3 amino acids: CASSFSGQKNEQFF. The CDR3, as DNA: TGTGCCAGCAGCTTTAGCGGTCAGAAGAATGAGCAGTTCTTC. V usage is TRBV5-8 and J usage is TRBJ2-1, with a weak D call TRBD2 (6 bases). CDR1 SGHTS and CDR2 YDEGEE come from the germline V gene. The V end was cut by 2 bases, the J end by 7 bases, with 13 bases between. CDR3 length: 14 residues.

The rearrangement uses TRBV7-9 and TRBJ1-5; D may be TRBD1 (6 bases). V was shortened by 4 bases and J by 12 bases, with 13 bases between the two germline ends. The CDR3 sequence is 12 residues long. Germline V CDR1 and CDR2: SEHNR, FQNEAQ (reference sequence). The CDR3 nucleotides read TGTGCCAGCAGCTGGGACACTGGAGGCCAGCATTTT. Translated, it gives CASSWDTGGQHF.

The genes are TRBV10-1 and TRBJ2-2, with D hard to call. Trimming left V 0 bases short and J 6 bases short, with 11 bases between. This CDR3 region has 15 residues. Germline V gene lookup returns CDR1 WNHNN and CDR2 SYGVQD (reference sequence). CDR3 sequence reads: CASSESKGLAGELFF. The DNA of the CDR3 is TGCGCCAGCAGTGAGTCTAAAGGTCTGGCCGGGGAGCTGTTTTTT.

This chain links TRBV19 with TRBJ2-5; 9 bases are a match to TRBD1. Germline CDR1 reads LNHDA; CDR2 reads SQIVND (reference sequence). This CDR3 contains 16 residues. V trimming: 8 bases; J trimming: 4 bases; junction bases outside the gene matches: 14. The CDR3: CASSGTGYTRGETQYF. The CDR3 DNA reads TGTGCCAGTTCCGGGACAGGGTATACTCGGGGAGAGACCCAGTACTTC.

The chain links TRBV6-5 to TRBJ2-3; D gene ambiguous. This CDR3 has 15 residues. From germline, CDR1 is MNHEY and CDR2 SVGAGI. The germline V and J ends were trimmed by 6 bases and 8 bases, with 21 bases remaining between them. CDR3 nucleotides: TGTGCCAGCAGCCAACCCGGGCTACCAACTGGTACGCAGTATTTT. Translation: CASSQPGLPTGTQYF.

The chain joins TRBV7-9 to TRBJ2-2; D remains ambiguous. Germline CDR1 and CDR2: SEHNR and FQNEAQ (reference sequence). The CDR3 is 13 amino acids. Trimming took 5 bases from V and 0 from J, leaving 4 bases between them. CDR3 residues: CASSPSNTGELFF. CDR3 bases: TGTGCCAGCAGCCCATCGAACACCGGGGAGCTGTTTTTT.

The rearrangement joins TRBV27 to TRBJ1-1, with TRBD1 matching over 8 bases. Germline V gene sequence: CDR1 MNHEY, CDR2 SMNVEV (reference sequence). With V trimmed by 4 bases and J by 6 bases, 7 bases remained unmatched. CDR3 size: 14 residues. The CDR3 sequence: CASSSSGTGPEAFF. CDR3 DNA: TGTGCCAGCAGTTCCTCCGGGACAGGCCCTGAAGCTTTCTTT.

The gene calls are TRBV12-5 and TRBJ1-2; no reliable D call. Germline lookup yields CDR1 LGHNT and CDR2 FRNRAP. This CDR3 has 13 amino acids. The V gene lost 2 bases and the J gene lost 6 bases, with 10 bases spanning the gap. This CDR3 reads CASGLYGGDGYTF. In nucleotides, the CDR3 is TGTGCTAGTGGTTTGTATGGCGGAGATGGCTACACCTTC. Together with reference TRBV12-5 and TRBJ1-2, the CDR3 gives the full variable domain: DARVTQTPRHKVTEMGQEVTMRCQPILGHNTVFWYRQTMMQGLELLAYFRNRAPLDDSGMPKDRFSAEMPDATLATLKIQPSEPRDSAVYFCASGLYGGDGYTFGSGTRLTVV.

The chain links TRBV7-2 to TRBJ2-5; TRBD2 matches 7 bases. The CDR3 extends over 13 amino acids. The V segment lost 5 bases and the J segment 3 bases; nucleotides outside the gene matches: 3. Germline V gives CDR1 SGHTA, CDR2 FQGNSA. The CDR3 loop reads CASSRSGEETQYF. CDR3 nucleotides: TGTGCCAGCAGCCGGAGCGGGGAAGAGACCCAGTACTTC. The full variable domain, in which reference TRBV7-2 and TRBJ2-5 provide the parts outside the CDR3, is GAGVSQSPSNKVTEKGKDVELRCDPISGHTALYWYRQSLGQGLEFLIYFQGNSAPDKSGLPSDRFSAERTGGSVSTLTIQRTQQEDSAVYLCASSRSGEETQYFGPGTRLLVL.